Below are 10 T cell receptor beta chains sequenced from a single sample in a study of glioma-infiltrating T cells. The iRepertoire nested amplicon-rescue multiplex PCR amplified TCR alpha and beta CDR3s from RNA. TCRdb re-called the multiplex PCR reads through MiXCR, storing one row per CDR3 protein. The table shows about 130,000 distinct CDR3 sequences, with more than 20% occurring only once. Material for sequencing was glioma tissue, nonneoplastic brain tissue, or PBMCs (not recorded which). These receptors were collected from a human donor with low-grade glioma or glioblastoma, undergoing nonglioma brain surgery, or in good health (not recorded which).

The rearrangement links TRBV6-1 to TRBJ2-1, with TRBD1 matching 7 bases. The germline gives CDR1 MNHNS, CDR2 SASEGT. This CDR3 is 15 amino acids long. V gave up 6 bases and J gave up 2 bases; unmatched junction bases: 7. CDR3 in amino acids: CASSVDRATYNEQFF. The CDR3 nucleotides are TGTGCCAGCAGCGTAGACAGGGCTACCTACAATGAGCAGTTCTTC.

Many counts were recorded for this clonotype. This chain joins TRBV20-1 and TRBJ2-1; D might be TRBD1 (6 bases). Germline assignment: CDR1 DFQATT and CDR2 SNEGSKA (reference sequence). The CDR3 length is 14 residues. The V and J ends lost 2 bases and 4 bases respectively, with 12 bases between them. The CDR3 here is CSARQGQGYNEQFF. The CDR3 coding sequence is TGCAGTGCTAGACAGGGGCAGGGTTACAATGAGCAGTTCTTC.

The chain combines TRBV7-6 with TRBJ2-5; the D gene could be TRBD1 or TRBD2 (5 bases each). V shed 1 base and J shed 5 bases, with 20 bases lying between them. CDR3 size: 17 residues. CDR1 and CDR2 from the germline V gene are SGHVS and FNYEAQ. The CDR3: CASSLGLVGVPGETQYF. The CDR3 DNA reads as TGTGCCAGCAGCTTAGGGTTGGTGGGGGTCCCCGGGGAGACCCAGTACTTC.

A few counts support this clonotype. CDR3 sequence reads: CASSLVYQVNEQFF. In DNA, the CDR3 is TGTGCCAGCAGCTTGGTCTACCAGGTTAATGAGCAGTTCTTC. This chain links TRBV7-8 with TRBJ2-1; D is unresolved. Trimming took off 3 bases at V and 7 bases at J, with 13 bases between the two ends. This CDR3 spans 14 amino acids. The germline gives CDR1 SGHVS, CDR2 FQNEAQ.

In the case of this clonotype: This may arise from a read error, as a much more abundant clone is one base away. The chain joins TRBV29-1 to TRBJ1-1; 7 nucleotides align to TRBD1. V gave up 6 bases and J gave up 0 bases; unmatched junction bases: 1. The CDR3 runs to 12 residues. Germline lookup yields CDR1 SQVTM and CDR2 ANQGSEA. In nucleotides, the CDR3 is TGCAGCGTCGGACAGGTGAACACTGAAGCTTTCTTT. It specifies CSVGQVNTEAFF.

The chain employs TRBV7-9 and TRBJ2-3; D call uncertain. Trimming removed 5 bases at V and 2 bases at J, with 8 bases between. Germline CDR1 and CDR2: SEHNR and FQNEAQ (reference sequence). The CDR3 is 13 residues long. The CDR3 region has the DNA TGTGCCAGCAGCCTGCCCGACACAGATACGCAGTATTTT. It encodes CASSLPDTDTQYF.

The V call is TRBV14, the J call TRBJ2-3; the D is unclear. The V gene lost 4 bases and the J gene lost 8 bases, with 13 bases spanning the gap. Germline assignment: CDR1 SGHDN and CDR2 FVKESK. The CDR3 totals 13 residues. In nucleotides, the CDR3 is TGTGCCAGCAGCCTAGCTCTCAGAGGTACGCAGTATTTT. Protein sequence: CASSLALRGTQYF. The full variable domain, completed using reference TRBV14 and TRBJ2-3, is EAGVTQFPSHSVIEKGQTVTLRCDPISGHDNLYWYRRVMGKEIKFLLHFVKESKQDESGMPNNRFLAERTGGTYSTLKVQPAELEDSGVYFCASSLALRGTQYFGPGTRLTVL.

The table lists this clonotype with many counts. The chain recombines TRBV7-9 with TRBJ2-3; a possible D gene is TRBD1 (5 bases). V was shortened by 0 bases and J by 4 bases, with 20 bases between the two germline ends. This CDR3 contains 18 residues. The V gene's germline CDR1 is SEHNR and CDR2 FQNEAQ (reference sequence). The CDR3 bases are TGTGCCAGCAGCTTAGCGCCGTGGTGGCAGGGCCGGGCAGATACGCAGTATTTT. Amino acids: CASSLAPWWQGRADTQYF. Full variable domain (outside the CDR3, taken from reference TRBV7-9 and TRBJ2-3): DTGVSQNPRHKITKRGQNVTFRCDPISEHNRLYWYRQTLGQGPEFLTYFQNEAQLEKSRLLSDRFSAERPKGSFSTLEIQRTEQGDSAMYLCASSLAPWWQGRADTQYFGPGTRLTVL.

In this sample, this clonotype turned up a few times. The chain links TRBV28 to TRBJ2-5, with a weak D call TRBD1 (6 bases). The ends were cut back, 2 bases at V and 6 bases at J, with 16 bases in the middle. CDR1 is MDHEN, CDR2 SYDVKM, per germline. CDR3 length: 15 residues. CDR3 nucleotides: TGTGCCAGCAGTTTACCCGGGACAACTCGAAAGACCCAGTACTTC. This encodes CASSLPGTTRKTQYF.

For the CDR3, the DNA is TGTGCCAGCAGTAGGGGACAGGGGGCAGACTACGAGCAGTACGTC. The encoded protein is CASSRGQGADYEQYV. The J gene is TRBJ2-7, the V gene TRBV6-6; 12 bases are shared with TRBD1. Germline V gene sequence: CDR1 MNHNY, CDR2 SVGAGI (reference sequence). The V segment lost 5 bases and the J segment 3 bases; nucleotides outside the gene matches: 5. The CDR3 totals 15 residues.